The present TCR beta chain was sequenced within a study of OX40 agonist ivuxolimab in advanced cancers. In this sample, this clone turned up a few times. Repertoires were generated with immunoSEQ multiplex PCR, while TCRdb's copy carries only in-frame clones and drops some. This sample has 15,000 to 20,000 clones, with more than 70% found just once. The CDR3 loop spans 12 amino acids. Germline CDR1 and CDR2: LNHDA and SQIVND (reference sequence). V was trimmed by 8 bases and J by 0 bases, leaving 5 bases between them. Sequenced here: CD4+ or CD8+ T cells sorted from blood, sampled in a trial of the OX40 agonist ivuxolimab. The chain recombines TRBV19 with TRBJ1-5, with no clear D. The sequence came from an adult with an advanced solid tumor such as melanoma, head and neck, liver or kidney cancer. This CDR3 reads CASGISNQPQHF. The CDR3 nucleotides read TGTGCCAGTGGAATTAGCAATCAGCCCCAGCATTTT.